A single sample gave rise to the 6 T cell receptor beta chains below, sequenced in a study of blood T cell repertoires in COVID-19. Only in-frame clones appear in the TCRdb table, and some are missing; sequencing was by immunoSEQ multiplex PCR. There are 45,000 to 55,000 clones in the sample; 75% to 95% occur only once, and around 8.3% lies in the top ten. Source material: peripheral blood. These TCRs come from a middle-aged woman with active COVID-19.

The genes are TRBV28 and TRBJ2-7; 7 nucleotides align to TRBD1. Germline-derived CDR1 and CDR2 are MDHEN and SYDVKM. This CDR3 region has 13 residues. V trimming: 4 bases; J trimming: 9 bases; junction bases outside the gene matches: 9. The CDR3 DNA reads TGTGCCAGCAGTTCCGCAGACAGGGATAGGCAGTACTTC. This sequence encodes CASSSADRDRQYF.

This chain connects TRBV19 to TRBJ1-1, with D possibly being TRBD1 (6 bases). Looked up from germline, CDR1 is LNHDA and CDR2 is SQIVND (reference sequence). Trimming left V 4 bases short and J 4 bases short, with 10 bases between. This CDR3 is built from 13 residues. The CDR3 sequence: CASSRRGLTEAFF. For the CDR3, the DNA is TGTGCCAGTAGTAGGCGGGGGCTCACTGAAGCTTTCTTT. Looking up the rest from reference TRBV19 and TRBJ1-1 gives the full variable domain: DGGITQSPKYLFRKEGQNVTLSCEQNLNHDAMYWYRQDPGQGLRLIYYSQIVNDFQKGDIAEGYSVSREKKESFPLTVTSAQKNPTAFYLCASSRRGLTEAFFGQGTRLTVV.

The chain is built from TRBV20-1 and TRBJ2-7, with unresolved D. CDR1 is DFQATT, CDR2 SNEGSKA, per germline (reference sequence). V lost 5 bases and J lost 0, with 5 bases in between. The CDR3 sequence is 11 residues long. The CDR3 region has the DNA TGCAGTGCTCCACACTCCTACGAGCAGTACTTC. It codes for CSAPHSYEQYF.

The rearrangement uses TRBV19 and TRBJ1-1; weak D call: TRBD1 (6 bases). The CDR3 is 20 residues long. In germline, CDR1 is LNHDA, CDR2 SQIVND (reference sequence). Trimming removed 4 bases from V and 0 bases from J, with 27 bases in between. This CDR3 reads CASSRSLGGAGFGMNTEAFF. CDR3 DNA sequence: TGTGCCAGTAGTAGGTCCTTAGGGGGGGCCGGTTTCGGGATGAACACTGAAGCTTTCTTT.

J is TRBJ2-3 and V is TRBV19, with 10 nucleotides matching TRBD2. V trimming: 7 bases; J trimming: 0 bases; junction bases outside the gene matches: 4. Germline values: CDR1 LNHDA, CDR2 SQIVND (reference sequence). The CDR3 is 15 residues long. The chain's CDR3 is CASIGLAVSTDTQYF. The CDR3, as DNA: TGTGCCAGTATAGGACTAGCGGTAAGCACAGATACGCAGTATTTT.

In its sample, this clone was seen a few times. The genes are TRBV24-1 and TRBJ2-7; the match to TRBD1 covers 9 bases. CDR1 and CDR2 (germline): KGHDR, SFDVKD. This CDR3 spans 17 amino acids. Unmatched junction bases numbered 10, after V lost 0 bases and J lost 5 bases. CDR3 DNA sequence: TGTGCCACCAGTGATTTGCGGGGGGACAGGGAAGGGAACGAGCAGTACTTC. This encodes CATSDLRGDREGNEQYF.